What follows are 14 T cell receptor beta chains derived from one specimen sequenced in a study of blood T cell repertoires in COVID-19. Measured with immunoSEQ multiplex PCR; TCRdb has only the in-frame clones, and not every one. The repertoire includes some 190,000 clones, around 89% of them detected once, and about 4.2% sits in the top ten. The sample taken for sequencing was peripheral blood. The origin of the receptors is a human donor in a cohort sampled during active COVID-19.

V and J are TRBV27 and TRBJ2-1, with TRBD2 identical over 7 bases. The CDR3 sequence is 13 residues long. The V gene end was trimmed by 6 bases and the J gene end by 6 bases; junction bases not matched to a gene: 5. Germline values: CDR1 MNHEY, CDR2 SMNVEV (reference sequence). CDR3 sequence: CASRSSGGNEQFF. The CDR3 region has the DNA TGTGCCAGCAGATCGTCGGGGGGCAATGAGCAGTTCTTC.

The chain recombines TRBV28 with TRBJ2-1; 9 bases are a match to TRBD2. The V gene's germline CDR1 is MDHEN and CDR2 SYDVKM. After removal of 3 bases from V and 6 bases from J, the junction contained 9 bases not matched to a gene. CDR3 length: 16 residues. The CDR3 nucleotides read TGTGCCAGCAGTTTTCCAGCGGGACTAGCTGTCAATGAGCAGTTCTTC. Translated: CASSFPAGLAVNEQFF.

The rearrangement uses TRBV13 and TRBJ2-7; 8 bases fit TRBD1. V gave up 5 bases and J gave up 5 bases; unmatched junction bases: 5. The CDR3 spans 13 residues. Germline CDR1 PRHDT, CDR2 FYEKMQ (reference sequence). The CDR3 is CASSPGTGNEQYF. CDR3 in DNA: TGTGCCAGCAGCCCCGGGACAGGTAACGAGCAGTACTTC.

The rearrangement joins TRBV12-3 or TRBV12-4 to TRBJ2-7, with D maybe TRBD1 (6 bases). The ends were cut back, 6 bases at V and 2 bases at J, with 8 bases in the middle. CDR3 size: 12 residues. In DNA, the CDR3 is TGTGCCAGCAGCCGGGACACCTACGAGCAGTACTTC. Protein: CASSRDTYEQYF.

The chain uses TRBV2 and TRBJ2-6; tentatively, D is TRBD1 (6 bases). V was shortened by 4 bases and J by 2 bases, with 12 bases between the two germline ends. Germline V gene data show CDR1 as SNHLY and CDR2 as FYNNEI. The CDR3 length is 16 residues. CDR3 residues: CASSAQGLAGANVLTF. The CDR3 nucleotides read TGTGCCAGCAGTGCACAGGGTCTGGCTGGGGCCAACGTCCTGACTTTC.

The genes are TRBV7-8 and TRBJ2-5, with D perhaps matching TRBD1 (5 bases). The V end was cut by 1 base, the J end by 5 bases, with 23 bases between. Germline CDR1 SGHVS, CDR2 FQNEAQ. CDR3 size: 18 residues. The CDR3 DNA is TGTGCCAGCAGCTTAGGTTTAGGGGCAAGGGTGGTTCTGGAGACCCAGTACTTC. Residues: CASSLGLGARVVLETQYF.

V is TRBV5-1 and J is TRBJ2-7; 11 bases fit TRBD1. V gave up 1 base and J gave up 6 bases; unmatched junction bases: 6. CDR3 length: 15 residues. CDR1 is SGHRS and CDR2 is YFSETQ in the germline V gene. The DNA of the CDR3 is TGCGCCAGCAGCTTGCCGGGACAGGGGGGGACCGAGCAGTACTTC. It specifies CASSLPGQGGTEQYF.

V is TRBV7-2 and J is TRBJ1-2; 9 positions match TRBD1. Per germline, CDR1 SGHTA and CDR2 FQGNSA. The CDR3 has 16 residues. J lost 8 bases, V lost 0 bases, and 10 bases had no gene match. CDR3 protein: CASSLAGDRAVRGYTF. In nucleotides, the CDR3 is TGTGCCAGCAGCTTAGCTGGGGACAGGGCAGTAAGGGGCTACACCTTC.

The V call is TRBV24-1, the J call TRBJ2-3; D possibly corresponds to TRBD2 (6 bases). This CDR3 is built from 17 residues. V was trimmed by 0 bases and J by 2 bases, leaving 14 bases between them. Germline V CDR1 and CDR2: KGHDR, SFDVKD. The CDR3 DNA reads TGTGCCACCAGTGATTTGGCCGGGGGTGGGTCCACAGATACGCAGTATTTT. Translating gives CATSDLAGGGSTDTQYF.

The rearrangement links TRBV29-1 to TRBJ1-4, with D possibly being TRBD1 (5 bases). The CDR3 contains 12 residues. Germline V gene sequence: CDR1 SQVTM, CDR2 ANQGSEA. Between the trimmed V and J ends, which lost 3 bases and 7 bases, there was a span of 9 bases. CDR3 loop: CSVEAGSEKLFF. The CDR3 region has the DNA TGCAGCGTTGAGGCAGGGTCTGAAAAACTGTTTTTT.

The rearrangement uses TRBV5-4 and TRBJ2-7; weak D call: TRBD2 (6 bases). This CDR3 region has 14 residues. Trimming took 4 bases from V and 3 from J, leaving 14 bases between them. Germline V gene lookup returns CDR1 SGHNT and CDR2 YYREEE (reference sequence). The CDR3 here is CASSVFGGNYEQYF. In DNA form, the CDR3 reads TGTGCCAGCAGCGTCTTCGGCGGGAACTACGAGCAGTACTTC.

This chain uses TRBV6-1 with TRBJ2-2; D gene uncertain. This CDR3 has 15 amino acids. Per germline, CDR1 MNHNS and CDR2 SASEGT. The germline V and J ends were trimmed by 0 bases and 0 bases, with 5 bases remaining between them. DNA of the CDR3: TGTGCCAGCAGTGAAGCGCTAGCGAACACCGGGGAGCTGTTTTTT. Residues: CASSEALANTGELFF.

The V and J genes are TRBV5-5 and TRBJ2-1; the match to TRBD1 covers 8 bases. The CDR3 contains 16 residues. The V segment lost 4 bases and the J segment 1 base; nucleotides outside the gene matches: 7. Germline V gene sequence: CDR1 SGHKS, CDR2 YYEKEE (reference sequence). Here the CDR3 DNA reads TGTGCCAGCAGCCTTAGACAGGGGAGGTCCTACAATGAGCAGTTCTTC. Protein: CASSLRQGRSYNEQFF.

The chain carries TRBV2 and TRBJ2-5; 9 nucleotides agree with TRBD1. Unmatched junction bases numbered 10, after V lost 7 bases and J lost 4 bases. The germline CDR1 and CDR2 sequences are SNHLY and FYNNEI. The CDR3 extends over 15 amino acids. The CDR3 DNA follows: TGTGCCAGCAACGAGTACAGGGGGCAGAGAGAGACCCAGTACTTC. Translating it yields CASNEYRGQRETQYF.